The rows below give T cell receptor beta chains drawn from one sample of a study of blood T cell repertoires in COVID-19. Libraries were prepared by immunoSEQ multiplex PCR; TCRdb keeps only in-frame clonotypes and omits some of them. The sample contains roughly 480,000 clones, 89% of which appear only once. The sequenced sample consisted of peripheral blood. Source of these receptors: a man aged 18 to 29 with COVID-19, enrolled during active disease. Each CDR3 is given with its conserved first and last residue. A D gene is named only where the DNA matches it firmly. The size of a clone is reported for some rows only, either as once, few or many, or as a class for expanded clones.

DNA: TGCGCCAGCAGCACCGGGACAGGGGATGAAAAACTGTTTTTT
CDR3: CASSTGTGDEKLFF
J: TRBJ1-4
V: TRBV5-1
D: TRBD1
size: -

DNA: TGTGCCAGCTCACCGATACCGGGGTCCCAAGAGACCCAGTACTTC
CDR3: CASSPIPGSQETQYF
J: TRBJ2-5
V: TRBV18
D: -
size: -

DNA: TGTGCCAGCAGTGACAGGGCTGCCAAAAACATTCAGTACTTC
CDR3: CASSDRAAKNIQYF
J: TRBJ2-4
V: TRBV2
D: -
size: -

DNA: TGCGCCAGCAGCCCCCTCCCGAGGAAGCAAACTGAAGCTTTCTTT
CDR3: CASSPLPRKQTEAFF
J: TRBJ1-1
V: TRBV4-1
D: -
size: once

DNA: TGTGCCAGCAGTAGGACAGGGGACCCCTACGAGCAGTACTTC
CDR3: CASSRTGDPYEQYF
J: TRBJ2-7
V: TRBV6-5
D: TRBD1
size: -

DNA: TGTGCCAGCAGCTGGGGGCCACAAACTCTAGCGGGTTTGGGGGAGACCCAGTACTTC
CDR3: CASSWGPQTLAGLGETQYF
J: TRBJ2-5
V: TRBV5-4
D: TRBD2
size: -

DNA: TGTGCTAGTGGTTTGTTACCGGGACAGGGTTCTTCACCCCTCCACTTT
CDR3: CASGLLPGQGSSPLHF
J: TRBJ1-6
V: TRBV12-5
D: TRBD1
size: -

DNA: TGTGCCAGCAGTGATGAGGGGACTGGCACGGATGAGCAGTTCTTC
CDR3: CASSDEGTGTDEQFF
J: TRBJ2-1
V: TRBV2
D: -
size: -

DNA: TGTGCCAGCAGCCCCGAGGGCTACCAAGAGACCCAGTACTTC
CDR3: CASSPEGYQETQYF
J: TRBJ2-5
V: TRBV5-4
D: -
size: -

DNA: TGTGCCAGCAGCTTAGGGCGCGGGACAGGAACCTACGAGCAGTACTTC
CDR3: CASSLGRGTGTYEQYF
J: TRBJ2-7
V: TRBV7-6
D: TRBD1
size: -

DNA: TGTGCCAGCAGCTTATTAGCGGGAGGGGCCCATGAGCAGTTCTTC
CDR3: CASSLLAGGAHEQFF
J: TRBJ2-1
V: TRBV7-3
D: TRBD2
size: -

DNA: TGTGCCAGCAGTTCGACAGGCGTTCGGAACACTGAAGCTTTCTTT
CDR3: CASSSTGVRNTEAFF
J: TRBJ1-1
V: TRBV28
D: -
size: -

DNA: TGTGCCAGCAGTGAACAGGGGCGCGAAGAAAAACTGTTTTTT
CDR3: CASSEQGREEKLFF
J: TRBJ1-4
V: TRBV6-1
D: -
size: -

DNA: TGTGCCAGTAGTGGCAGGGACACCCCAACTAATGAAAAACTGTTTTTT
CDR3: CASSGRDTPTNEKLFF
J: TRBJ1-4
V: TRBV19
D: -
size: -

DNA: TGTGCCAGCAGCCCCCCCCCGGGAGAATCCTCCTACAATGAGCAGTTCTTC
CDR3: CASSPPPGESSYNEQFF
J: TRBJ2-1
V: TRBV7-9
D: -
size: -

DNA: TGTGCCAGCAGCCCCCCGGGGGGACGGATTTTTTACGAGCAGTACTTC
CDR3: CASSPPGGRIFYEQYF
J: TRBJ2-7
V: TRBV7-9
D: TRBD2
size: -

DNA: TGTGCCAGCAGCTTTAATCAGGGGGCCAGGGGCTACACCTTC
CDR3: CASSFNQGARGYTF
J: TRBJ1-2
V: TRBV5-8
D: TRBD1
size: -

DNA: TGTGCCAGCAGCTCCGACAGGGAGGATTCACCCCTCCACTTT
CDR3: CASSSDREDSPLHF
J: TRBJ1-6
V: TRBV4-2
D: TRBD1
size: -

DNA: TGTGCCAGCAGGGGACAGGTCAATCAGCCCCAGCATTTT
CDR3: CASRGQVNQPQHF
J: TRBJ1-5
V: TRBV25-1
D: TRBD1
size: few

DNA: TGTGCCAGCAGCCCCGGACAGGGGCCCACTAATGAAAAACTGTTTTTT
CDR3: CASSPGQGPTNEKLFF
J: TRBJ1-4
V: TRBV7-2
D: TRBD1
size: -

DNA: TGTGCCAGCAAAGGGACAGGGCTGGGGGAAAAACTGTTTTTT
CDR3: CASKGTGLGEKLFF
J: TRBJ1-4
V: TRBV2
D: TRBD1
size: -

DNA: TGTGCCAGCAGCTACCAACAGGGCGATGGCTACACCTTC
CDR3: CASSYQQGDGYTF
J: TRBJ1-2
V: TRBV12-3/TRBV12-4
D: -
size: -

DNA: TGTGCCAGCTCCCTCGAGAGGGTTGGCAATCAGCCCCAGCATTTT
CDR3: CASSLERVGNQPQHF
J: TRBJ1-5
V: TRBV6-5
D: -
size: -

DNA: TGTGCCAGCAGGGCCGCAAGTCATAGCAATCAGCCCCAGCATTTT
CDR3: CASRAASHSNQPQHF
J: TRBJ1-5
V: TRBV6-5
D: -
size: -

DNA: TGTGCCAGCAGCTCCGGGACAAGAGCAGTTTTCACAGATACGCAGTATTTT
CDR3: CASSSGTRAVFTDTQYF
J: TRBJ2-3
V: TRBV7-9
D: -
size: -

DNA: TGTGCCAGCAGTTTCCTCCCGGGGGAGGAGACCCAGTACTTC
CDR3: CASSFLPGEETQYF
J: TRBJ2-5
V: TRBV6-6
D: -
size: -

DNA: TGTGCCTGGAGGGGGACAGGGGGGCAGCCCCAGCATTTT
CDR3: CAWRGTGGQPQHF
J: TRBJ1-5
V: TRBV30
D: TRBD1
size: -

DNA: TGTGCCAGCAGCGTGTGGGGCAACACGGGCTATGGCTACACCTTC
CDR3: CASSVWGNTGYGYTF
J: TRBJ1-2
V: TRBV5-6
D: -
size: -

DNA: TGTGCCAGCAGCTTACGTGGGGCGCAAGAGACCCAGTACTTC
CDR3: CASSLRGAQETQYF
J: TRBJ2-5
V: TRBV7-9
D: -
size: -

DNA: TGTGCCAGCAGCTTAGCCGGAGGCCCAAACCCTAACACCGGGGAGCTGTTTTTT
CDR3: CASSLAGGPNPNTGELFF
J: TRBJ2-2
V: TRBV7-9
D: -
size: many

DNA: TGTGCCAGCAGCTTATCTTGGAGTGAGAATGAGCAGTTCTTC
CDR3: CASSLSWSENEQFF
J: TRBJ2-1
V: TRBV7-2
D: -
size: -

DNA: TGTGCCAGCAGCCACCCGGGACAGGGTGAAGAAGGCTACACCTTC
CDR3: CASSHPGQGEEGYTF
J: TRBJ1-2
V: TRBV4-2
D: TRBD1
size: -

DNA: TGCGCCAGCAGCCGCGTGACAGAGCCCTACGAGCAGTACTTC
CDR3: CASSRVTEPYEQYF
J: TRBJ2-7
V: TRBV5-1
D: -
size: once

DNA: TGTGCCAGCAGCCGCGACAGGGGGCATTCCTACGAGCAGTACTTC
CDR3: CASSRDRGHSYEQYF
J: TRBJ2-7
V: TRBV7-2
D: TRBD1
size: -

DNA: TGTGCCAGTAGTATTTCCGGGGGGTTATCCTACGAGCAGTACTTC
CDR3: CASSISGGLSYEQYF
J: TRBJ2-7
V: TRBV19
D: TRBD2
size: -

DNA: TGTGCCAGCAGTTTCGGACAGGGGATCTATGGCTACACCTTC
CDR3: CASSFGQGIYGYTF
J: TRBJ1-2
V: TRBV27
D: TRBD1
size: once

DNA: TGCGCCAGCGCCCCAGTGGCGGGGGGCGGAGGAGATACGCAGTATTTT
CDR3: CASAPVAGGGGDTQYF
J: TRBJ2-3
V: TRBV5-1
D: TRBD2
size: -

DNA: TGCGCCAGCAGCTTGATGGGAGACGGCACCGGGGAGCTGTTTTTT
CDR3: CASSLMGDGTGELFF
J: TRBJ2-2
V: TRBV5-1
D: -
size: -

DNA: TGTGCCAGCAGCGGTCAGGGGGCTTTTGGCTACACCTTC
CDR3: CASSGQGAFGYTF
J: TRBJ1-2
V: TRBV3-1/TRBV3-2
D: TRBD1
size: -

DNA: TGCAGTGCTAGTTCCGGGACTACTTATCAGCCCCAGCATTTT
CDR3: CSASSGTTYQPQHF
J: TRBJ1-5
V: TRBV20-1
D: -
size: -

DNA: TGCAGCGTAGCATGGGCAGGGGTGAAGACCCAGTACTTC
CDR3: CSVAWAGVKTQYF
J: TRBJ2-5
V: TRBV29-1
D: -
size: -

DNA: TGTGCCAGCATCATAGCGGAGAACACCGGGGAGCTGTTTTTT
CDR3: CASIIAENTGELFF
J: TRBJ2-2
V: TRBV2
D: -
size: -

DNA: TGTGCCAGTAGTATAGAATTGGGGGGGAATTCACCCCTCCACTTT
CDR3: CASSIELGGNSPLHF
J: TRBJ1-6
V: TRBV19
D: -
size: -

DNA: TGTGCCAGTAGACCGGGACAGGTGTTCCCAGGAGCTGAAGCTTTCTTT
CDR3: CASRPGQVFPGAEAFF
J: TRBJ1-1
V: TRBV19
D: TRBD1
size: few

DNA: TGCAGCGTTGCGACTAGCGGGGGACCCAACAATGAGCAGTTCTTC
CDR3: CSVATSGGPNNEQFF
J: TRBJ2-1
V: TRBV29-1
D: TRBD2
size: -

DNA: TGCGCCAGCAGCCCCGCAAGCGGGAGGCCCTCCGAGCAGTACTTC
CDR3: CASSPASGRPSEQYF
J: TRBJ2-7
V: TRBV5-1
D: TRBD2
size: -

DNA: TGCGCCAGCAGTCACCCCCCTTCAGATGGCTACACCTTC
CDR3: CASSHPPSDGYTF
J: TRBJ1-2
V: TRBV23-1
D: -
size: -

DNA: TGTGCCAGCAGCCCCTACGCCGGGACAGGGGTCCACGAGCAGTACTTC
CDR3: CASSPYAGTGVHEQYF
J: TRBJ2-7
V: TRBV7-8
D: TRBD1
size: -

DNA: TGCAGCGTTGTGTTTGTGACAGAAAATTTCTACGAGCAGTACTTC
CDR3: CSVVFVTENFYEQYF
J: TRBJ2-7
V: TRBV29-1
D: -
size: -

DNA: TGTGCCAGCAGCTTGGATCCGAGCGGGACAGCCAAAAACATTCAGTACTTC
CDR3: CASSLDPSGTAKNIQYF
J: TRBJ2-4
V: TRBV5-6
D: TRBD2
size: -

DNA: TGTGCCAGCAGCTTAGGGACTAGCGGGGGTAGTGAGCAGTTCTTC
CDR3: CASSLGTSGGSEQFF
J: TRBJ2-1
V: TRBV7-3
D: TRBD2
size: -